This T cell receptor beta chain was identified in a study of blood T cell repertoires in COVID-19. Study details: Sources were T cells, B-cell-depleted T cells, or PBMCs; the material itself was cDNA or gDNA.

In the original processing: Researchers report that nucleated cell counts were estimated from reference gene primer amplification. Sequencing was performed with immunoSEQ multiplex PCR; in TCRdb, only in-frame clones are kept and a portion is missing. The V and J calls and clone size were taken over from that table, and D and trimming were inferred from the DNA. The sample holds almost 55,000 clones, more than 75% seen once. Sequencing used peripheral blood. The sequence was collected from a man aged 45 to 65 with active COVID-19.

CDR3 sequence reads: CATSRGYGTMDNEQFF. The CDR3 coding sequence is TGTGCCACCAGCAGAGGGTACGGGACTATGGACAATGAGCAGTTCTTC. The gene calls are TRBV15 and TRBJ2-1, with 7 bases identical to TRBD2. Trimming removed 1 base from V and 5 bases from J; junction bases left unmatched: 8. Germline V gene lookup returns CDR1 LNHNV and CDR2 YYDKDF (reference sequence). This CDR3 has 16 amino acids.